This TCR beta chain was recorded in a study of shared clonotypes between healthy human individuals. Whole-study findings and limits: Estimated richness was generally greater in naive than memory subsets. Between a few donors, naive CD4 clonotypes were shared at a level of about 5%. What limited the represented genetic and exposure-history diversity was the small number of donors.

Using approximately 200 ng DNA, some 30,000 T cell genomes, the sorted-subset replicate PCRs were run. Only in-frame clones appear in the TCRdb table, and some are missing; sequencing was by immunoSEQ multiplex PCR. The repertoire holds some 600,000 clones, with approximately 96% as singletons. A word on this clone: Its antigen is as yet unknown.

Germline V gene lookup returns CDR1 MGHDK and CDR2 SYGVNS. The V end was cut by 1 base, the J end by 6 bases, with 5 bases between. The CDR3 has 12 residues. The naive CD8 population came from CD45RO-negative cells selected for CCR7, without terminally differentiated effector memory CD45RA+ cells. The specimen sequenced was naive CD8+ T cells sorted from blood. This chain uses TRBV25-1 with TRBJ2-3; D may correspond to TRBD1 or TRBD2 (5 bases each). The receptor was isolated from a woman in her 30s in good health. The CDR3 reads CASSEWGDTQYF. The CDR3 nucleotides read TGTGCCAGCAGTGAATGGGGGGATACGCAGTATTTT.